This TCR beta chain was sequenced in a study of blood T cells in healthy people across ages. Using a J-beta primer mix together with a sample-barcoded 5' primer, a second PCR was run for roughly 7 to 11 cycles. Every individual sample yielded 2.5 million or more paired-end reads (each containing CDR3). Each CDR3 protein is one row after TCRdb ran MiXCR on the 5' RACE reads. The table includes approximately 1,100,000 distinct CDR3 sequences, less than 50% detected once. In terms of origin and age, donors were healthy Caucasian individuals from Russia aged about 6 to 100. Roughly 9.2 milliliters of peripheral blood were drawn from each donor into EDTA-treated tubes. The source material was blood. The source of this sequence is a woman aged 60 to 75 in good health.

CDR3 region: CAWSVGGVTYEQYF. The CDR3 DNA reads TGTGCCTGGAGTGTGGGCGGGGTTACCTACGAGCAGTACTTC. The V and J genes are TRBV30 and TRBJ2-7, with TRBD2 as a possible D gene (6 bases). Trimming shortened V by 0 bases and J by 2 bases, and 11 bases separated the two germline ends. The germline V gene encodes CDR1 GTSNPN and CDR2 SVGIG (reference sequence). The CDR3 length is 14 residues. Complete variable domain (other parts from reference TRBV30 and TRBJ2-7): SQTIHQWPATLVQPVGSPLSLECTVEGTSNPNLYWYRQAAGRGLQLLFYSVGIGQISSEVPQNLSASRPQDRQFILSSKKLLLSDSGFYLCAWSVGGVTYEQYFGPGTRLTVT.